This T cell receptor beta chain originates from a study of regulatory T cells in long-lasting Graves disease. Building of the TCR beta libraries involved iRepertoire HTBI primers and Arm-PCR of CDR3 regions. TCRdb called the multiplex PCR reads again in MiXCR, with one record for every CDR3 protein. The profile shows about 470,000 distinct CDR3 sequences, under 25% of them singletons. CDR1 and CDR2 from the germline V gene are DFQATT and SNEGSKA (reference sequence). This CDR3 has 14 amino acids. After removal of 8 bases from V and 1 base from J, the junction contained 6 bases not matched to a gene. Sample time point: persistent/refractory GD, antithyroid drugs over 5 years with positive TRAb. Scientists built the TCR library using RNA that was extracted from PBMCs. All patients originated from an endocrinology department located in Xi'an, China.

The material was peripheral blood mononuclear cells (PBMCs), obtained when the disease was refractory, from a patient treated with antithyroid drugs. This chain links TRBV20-1 with TRBJ2-5; TRBD2 agrees at 11 bases. The TCR comes from a female donor with Graves disease. CDR3 DNA sequence: TGCAGTTTCCGTACTAGCGGGAGCCAAGAGACCCAGTACTTC. Translated, it gives CSFRTSGSQETQYF.